These 26 T cell receptor beta chains were all obtained from the same sample, sequenced in a study of blood T cell repertoires in COVID-19. Clones were sequenced by immunoSEQ multiplex PCR, and TCRdb holds only the in-frame ones, with some missing. This table holds about 110,000 clones, under 95% found once. Sample: peripheral blood. The receptors originated from a woman aged 30 to 39 with acute or convalescent COVID-19.

V is TRBV19 and J is TRBJ1-2, with D uncertain. The CDR3 covers 11 residues. The germline V gene encodes CDR1 LNHDA and CDR2 SQIVND (reference sequence). The ends were cut back, 6 bases at V and 4 bases at J, with 6 bases in the middle. CDR3 sequence: CASREGYGYTF. The CDR3, as DNA: TGTGCCAGTAGGGAGGGCTATGGCTACACCTTC.

The chain combines TRBV4-3 with TRBJ1-6; unclear D gene. This CDR3 contains 17 residues. Germline V CDR1 and CDR2: LGHNA, YSLEER. Trimming stripped 0 bases from V and 3 bases from J, with 12 bases between. The CDR3 loop reads CASSQEPDRDYNSPLHF. In DNA form, the CDR3 reads TGCGCCAGCAGCCAAGAGCCCGACCGGGACTATAATTCACCCCTCCACTTT.

V is TRBV15 and J is TRBJ1-5; TRBD1 matches at 8 bases. Unmatched junction bases numbered 13, after V lost 3 bases and J lost 9 bases. CDR1 LNHNV and CDR2 YYDKDF come from the germline V gene (reference sequence). The CDR3 consists of 16 residues. The CDR3 protein is CATSRAGTGAQWPQHF. For the CDR3, the DNA is TGTGCCACCAGCAGGGCCGGGACAGGAGCTCAGTGGCCCCAGCATTTT.

Only one count was recorded for this clone. The rearrangement links TRBV10-1 to TRBJ1-6; 9 nucleotides agree with TRBD1. CDR1 and CDR2 from the germline V gene are WNHNN and SYGVQD (reference sequence). The V and J ends lost 6 bases and 6 bases, in that order; junction bases with no gene match: 3. The length of the CDR3 is 14 residues. CDR3 DNA sequence: TGCGCCAGCAGCCCGGGACAGGGTAATTCACCCCTCCACTTT. Amino acids: CASSPGQGNSPLHF.

J is TRBJ1-4 and V is TRBV7-8; D gene uncertain. Deletions cut 5 bases from V and 0 bases from J, with 7 bases between. CDR3 size: 14 residues. Germline V gene data show CDR1 as SGHVS and CDR2 as FQNEAQ. CDR3 sequence: CASSIQPTNEKLFF. The DNA for the CDR3 is TGTGCCAGCAGCATACAGCCAACTAATGAAAAACTGTTTTTT.

This chain connects TRBV19 to TRBJ1-2; the D is unclear. Trimming shortened V by 4 bases and J by 2 bases, and 11 bases separated the two germline ends. CDR3 length: 14 residues. In germline, CDR1 is LNHDA, CDR2 SQIVND (reference sequence). The CDR3 loop is CASSTRTANYGYTF. DNA of the CDR3: TGTGCCAGTAGTACTCGAACAGCCAACTATGGCTACACCTTC.

V and J are TRBV15 and TRBJ2-3, with TRBD2 matching over 9 bases. V was pared by 5 bases and J by 4 bases, with 10 bases of the junction left unmatched. CDR3 length: 16 amino acids. Germline values: CDR1 LNHNV, CDR2 YYDKDF (reference sequence). The CDR3 DNA follows: TGTGCCACCAGCGGCGGGAGCGGGAGGTTCGCAGATACGCAGTATTTT. This sequence encodes CATSGGSGRFADTQYF.

In its sample, this clone was seen a few times. The J gene is TRBJ2-1, the V gene TRBV27; TRBD2 aligns across 11 bases. Germline CDR1 MNHEY, CDR2 SMNVEV (reference sequence). V dropped 3 bases and J dropped 2; count of bases not matched to a gene: 6. CDR3 length equals 17 residues. CDR3 in amino acids: CASSFVAGGPAYNEQFF. CDR3 in DNA: TGTGCCAGCAGTTTTGTAGCGGGGGGGCCAGCCTACAATGAGCAGTTCTTC.

This sequence joins TRBV6-6 and TRBJ2-1; D possibly corresponds to TRBD2 (6 bases). Trimming shortened V by 0 bases and J by 6 bases, and 12 bases separated the two germline ends. Germline-derived CDR1 and CDR2 are MNHNY and SVGAGI (reference sequence). The CDR3 spans 15 residues. DNA of the CDR3: TGTGCCAGCAGTTACTCGCACGGACTACTCAATGAGCAGTTCTTC. Protein: CASSYSHGLLNEQFF.

The chain uses TRBV20-1 and TRBJ1-2, with D perhaps TRBD1 (6 bases). The CDR3 totals 11 residues. The germline V gene encodes CDR1 DFQATT and CDR2 SNEGSKA (reference sequence). V lost 0 bases and J lost 13, with 12 bases in between. The chain's CDR3 is CSARDPDRGTF. The DNA of the CDR3 is TGCAGTGCTAGAGACCCGGACAGAGGCACCTTC.

The V and J genes are TRBV28 and TRBJ2-1; the match to TRBD2 covers 8 bases. This CDR3 comprises 16 residues. Germline trimming cut 4 bases from V and 4 bases from J; bases unmatched to any gene: 9. Germline V gives CDR1 MDHEN, CDR2 SYDVKM. The CDR3 sequence: CASSSEIAGRYNEQFF. For the CDR3, the DNA is TGTGCCAGCAGTTCCGAAATAGCGGGAAGGTACAATGAGCAGTTCTTC. The full variable domain, rest sourced from reference TRBV28 and TRBJ2-1, is DVKVTQSSRYLVKRTGEKVFLECVQDMDHENMFWYRQDPGLGLRLIYFSYDVKMKEKGDIPEGYSVSREKKERFSLILESASTNQTSMYLCASSSEIAGRYNEQFFGPGTRLTVL.

The chain carries TRBV3-1 (or the pseudogene TRBV3-2) and TRBJ2-5, with TRBD2 matching 7 bases. Germline CDR1 reads LGHDT; CDR2 reads YNNKEL (reference sequence). Germline trimming cut 7 bases from V and 5 bases from J; bases unmatched to any gene: 16. This CDR3 is built from 16 residues. The CDR3 loop reads CASTKPSAGVRETQYF. CDR3 coding DNA: TGTGCCAGCACAAAACCTTCGGCGGGAGTACGGGAGACCCAGTACTTC.

V and J are TRBV11-3 and TRBJ2-7, with 7 bases that match TRBD1. The CDR3 has 14 residues. Germline V gives CDR1 SGHNT, CDR2 YENEEA. The V gene end was trimmed by 5 bases and the J gene end by 2 bases; junction bases not matched to a gene: 6. The DNA for the CDR3 is TGTGCCAGCAGCCACGGGGACAGAGCCTACGAGCAGTACTTC. Its protein is CASSHGDRAYEQYF. The full variable domain, completed using reference TRBV11-3 and TRBJ2-7, is EAGVVQSPRYKIIEKKQPVAFWCNPISGHNTLYWYLQNLGQGPELLIRYENEEAVDDSQLPKDRFSAERLKGVDSTLKIQPAELGDSAVYLCASSHGDRAYEQYFGPGTRLTVT.

This chain links TRBV14 with TRBJ2-7; 9 nucleotides align to TRBD1. The V gene end was trimmed by 4 bases and the J gene end by 4 bases; junction bases not matched to a gene: 5. The CDR3 sequence is 14 residues long. CDR1 and CDR2 (germline): SGHDN, FVKESK. The CDR3 loop reads CASSPGTGKYEQYF. In DNA, the CDR3 is TGTGCCAGCAGCCCAGGGACAGGGAAATACGAGCAGTACTTC. The full variable domain, with the rest looked up from reference TRBV14 and TRBJ2-7, is EAGVTQFPSHSVIEKGQTVTLRCDPISGHDNLYWYRRVMGKEIKFLLHFVKESKQDESGMPNNRFLAERTGGTYSTLKVQPAELEDSGVYFCASSPGTGKYEQYFGPGTRLTVT.

The chain carries TRBV4-3 and TRBJ1-2; TRBD1 might be the D (5 bases). The CDR3 sequence is 15 residues long. Deletions cut 1 base from V and 6 bases from J, with 15 bases between. Germline CDR1 and CDR2: LGHNA and YSLEER. The CDR3 DNA reads TGCGCCAGCAGCCAAGTTCGGGGACTAGGTGATGGCTACACCTTC. This translates into CASSQVRGLGDGYTF.

This chain links TRBV27 with TRBJ2-7; the D gene is possibly TRBD1 (6 bases). Germline CDR1 and CDR2: MNHEY and SMNVEV (reference sequence). This CDR3 is built from 13 residues. V was pared by 3 bases and J by 7 bases, with 13 bases between. Here the CDR3 reads CASSLNRAREQYF. The CDR3 DNA reads as TGTGCCAGCAGTTTGAACAGGGCGCGAGAGCAGTACTTC.

The genes are TRBV11-3 and TRBJ2-1, with D unclear. The V gene lost 0 bases and the J gene lost 6 bases, with 21 bases spanning the gap. Germline CDR1 is SGHNT and CDR2 is YENEEA. The CDR3 loop spans 18 amino acids. The DNA for the CDR3 is TGTGCCAGCAGCTTAGAGCACAGAATTTCCTTGGTGGGCAATGAGCAGTTCTTC. This gives the protein CASSLEHRISLVGNEQFF.

The gene calls are TRBV19 and TRBJ1-6; 7 bases fit TRBD1. This CDR3 spans 14 amino acids. The germline CDR1 and CDR2 sequences are LNHDA and SQIVND (reference sequence). V was clipped by 3 bases and J by 6 bases; unmatched bases: 2. The CDR3: CASSMQGGNSPLHF. The CDR3 DNA reads TGTGCCAGTAGTATGCAGGGGGGTAATTCACCCCTCCACTTT.

The J gene is TRBJ1-5, the V gene TRBV27, with a possible D match to TRBD1 (5 bases). V dropped 3 bases and J dropped 6 bases, with 12 bases sitting between them. The CDR3 loop spans 14 amino acids. Germline loops: CDR1 MNHEY, CDR2 SMNVEV (reference sequence). This chain's CDR3 is CASSLAGGAQPQHF. The CDR3 bases are TGTGCCAGCAGTTTGGCCGGCGGGGCTCAGCCCCAGCATTTT.

V and J are TRBV9 and TRBJ1-3; D is perhaps TRBD1 (6 bases). Germline assignment: CDR1 SGDLS and CDR2 YYNGEE. The CDR3 extends over 14 amino acids. Trimming pared 3 bases from V and 2 bases from J, leaving 9 bases between. This CDR3 reads CASSEQGPGNTIYF. In nucleotides, the CDR3 is TGTGCCAGCAGCGAACAGGGACCTGGAAACACCATATATTTT.

The chain has TRBV5-1 and TRBJ1-5; a weak D match, TRBD1 (5 bases). Between the trimmed V and J ends, which lost 1 base and 0 bases, there was a span of 8 bases. Germline CDR1 SGHRS, CDR2 YFSETQ. The CDR3 is 15 residues long. CDR3 DNA: TGCGCCAGCAGCTTGTTGGGGGGTAGCAATCAGCCCCAGCATTTT. Its translation: CASSLLGGSNQPQHF.

The rearrangement links TRBV7-9 to TRBJ2-5; the D gene is possibly TRBD2 (5 bases). Germline-derived CDR1 and CDR2 are SEHNR and FQNEAQ (reference sequence). Trimming cost V 4 bases and J 5 bases, with 14 bases left between them. The CDR3 length is 14 residues. The CDR3 sequence: CASSWRLLGETQYF. In DNA, the CDR3 is TGTGCCAGCAGCTGGAGACTACTAGGGGAGACCCAGTACTTC.

This clone was seen many times. The genes are TRBV5-1 and TRBJ2-5; TRBD1 might be the D (5 bases). This CDR3 contains 14 residues. Germline values: CDR1 SGHRS, CDR2 YFSETQ. The germline V and J ends were trimmed by 0 bases and 8 bases, with 14 bases remaining between them. CDR3 nucleotide sequence: TGCGCCAGCAGCTTGGTAGGGGCCTTTGAAACCCAGTACTTC. Translation: CASSLVGAFETQYF.

This clone was counted many times. V gene TRBV19 combines with J gene TRBJ2-3; no clear D gene. The CDR3 is 13 residues long. CDR1 LNHDA and CDR2 SQIVND come from the germline V gene (reference sequence). The V and J ends lost 8 bases and 0 bases respectively, with 9 bases between them. CDR3: CASGLLSTDTQYF. CDR3 in DNA: TGTGCCAGTGGTCTACTTAGCACAGATACGCAGTATTTT. The variable domain in full, with the rest retrieved from reference TRBV19 and TRBJ2-3, is DGGITQSPKYLFRKEGQNVTLSCEQNLNHDAMYWYRQDPGQGLRLIYYSQIVNDFQKGDIAEGYSVSREKKESFPLTVTSAQKNPTAFYLCASGLLSTDTQYFGPGTRLTVL.

The genes are TRBV6-5 and TRBJ1-2, with 8 nucleotides matching TRBD1. V was clipped by 0 bases and J by 8 bases; unmatched bases: 8. Germline CDR1 is MNHEY and CDR2 is SVGAGI. The CDR3 extends over 15 amino acids. CDR3 protein: CASSYSSGTGSGYTF. The CDR3 DNA is TGTGCCAGCAGTTACTCGAGTGGGACAGGTTCAGGCTACACCTTC.

This sequence joins TRBV9 and TRBJ2-3; TRBD2 matches at 11 bases. V lost 3 bases to trimming and J lost 5 bases; unmatched junction nucleotides: 11. The CDR3 extends over 17 amino acids. Germline-derived CDR1 and CDR2 are SGDLS and YYNGEE. The CDR3 bases are TGTGCCAGCAGCGCCCCCTATAGCGGGGGGGCCGGAGATACGCAGTATTTT. It codes for CASSAPYSGGAGDTQYF.